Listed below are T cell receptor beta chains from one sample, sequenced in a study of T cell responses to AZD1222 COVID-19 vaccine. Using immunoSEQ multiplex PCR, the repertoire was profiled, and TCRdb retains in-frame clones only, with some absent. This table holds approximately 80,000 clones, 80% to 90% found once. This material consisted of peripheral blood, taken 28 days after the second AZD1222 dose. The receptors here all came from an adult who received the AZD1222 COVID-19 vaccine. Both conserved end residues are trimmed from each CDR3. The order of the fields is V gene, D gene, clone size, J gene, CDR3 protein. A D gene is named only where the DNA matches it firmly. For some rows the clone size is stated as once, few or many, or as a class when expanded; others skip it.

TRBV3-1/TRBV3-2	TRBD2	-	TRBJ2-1	ASSQDALAGTNNEQF
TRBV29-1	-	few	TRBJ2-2	SGSRGRGTGELF
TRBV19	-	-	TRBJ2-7	ASRASRRAYEQY
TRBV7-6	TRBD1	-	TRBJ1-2	ASSLAPTGDGYT
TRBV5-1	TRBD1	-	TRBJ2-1	ASNKWDSYNEQF
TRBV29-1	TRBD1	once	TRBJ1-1	SVATGGNTEAF
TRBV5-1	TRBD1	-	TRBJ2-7	ASSLVTGAREQY
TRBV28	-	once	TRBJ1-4	ASSLGGQGNEKLF
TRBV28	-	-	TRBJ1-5	ASSSRPRPQH
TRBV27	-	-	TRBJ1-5	ASSLEGSNQPQH
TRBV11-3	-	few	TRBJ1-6	ASSLEPNSPLH
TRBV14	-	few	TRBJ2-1	ASSQDYSGGQF
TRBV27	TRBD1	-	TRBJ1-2	ASSLRTGGTGYT
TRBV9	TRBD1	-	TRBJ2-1	ASSVAGRGIYNEQF
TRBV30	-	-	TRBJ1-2	AWSEDGSLGYGYT
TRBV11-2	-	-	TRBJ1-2	ASSLAGLGYT
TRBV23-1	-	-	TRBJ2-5	ASSHSKGSPEETQY
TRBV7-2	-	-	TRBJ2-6	ASSLGSFPSGANVLT
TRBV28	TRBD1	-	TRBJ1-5	ASRRRRGRGNQPQH
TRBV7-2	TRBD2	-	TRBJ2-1	ASSSLAGVNEQF
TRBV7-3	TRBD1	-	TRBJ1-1	AGNRGLDTEAF
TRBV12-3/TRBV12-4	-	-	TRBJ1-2	ASSRGIYGYT
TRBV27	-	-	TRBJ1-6	ASSLSGSYNSPLH
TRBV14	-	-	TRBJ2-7	ASSQVVAKGYYEQY
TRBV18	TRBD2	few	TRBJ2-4	ASSRGSGGPLAKNIQY
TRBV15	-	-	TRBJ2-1	ATSRDATYNEQF
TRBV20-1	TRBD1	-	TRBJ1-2	SASPPGQGRYGYT
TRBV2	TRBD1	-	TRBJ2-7	ASRTIRDRGHEQY
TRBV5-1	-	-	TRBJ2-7	ASSWGSLTPWY
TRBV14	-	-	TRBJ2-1	ASSPQYNEQF
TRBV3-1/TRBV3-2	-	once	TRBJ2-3	ASSPAGNLNTDTQY
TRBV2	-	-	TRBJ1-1	ASRATAGGTEAF
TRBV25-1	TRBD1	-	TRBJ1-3	ASLDRGSSGNTIY
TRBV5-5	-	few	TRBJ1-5	ASSLGAGVQPQH
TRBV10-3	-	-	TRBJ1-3	AISEGTLLNTIY
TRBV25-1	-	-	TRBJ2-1	ASRDAGNNEQF
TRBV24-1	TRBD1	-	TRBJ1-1	ATSDPNRGWTEAF
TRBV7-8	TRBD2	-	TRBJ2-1	ASSTTVRGGSSNEQF
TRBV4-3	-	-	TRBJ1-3	ASSQESTNSGNTIY
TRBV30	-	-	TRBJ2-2	AWSVRLTGELF
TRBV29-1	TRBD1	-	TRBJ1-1	SGRTGGNTEAF
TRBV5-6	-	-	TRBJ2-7	ASSFRESYEQY
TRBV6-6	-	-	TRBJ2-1	ASSPSGSLNEQF
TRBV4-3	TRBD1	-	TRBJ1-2	ASSLEGGGGYGYT
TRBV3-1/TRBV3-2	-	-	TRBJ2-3	ASSLGLSTDTQY
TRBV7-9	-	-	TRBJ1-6	ASSAPGAYNSPLH
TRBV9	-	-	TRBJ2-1	ASSVSPRPPTYNEQF
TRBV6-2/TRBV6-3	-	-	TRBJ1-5	ASSMVGGKNQPQH
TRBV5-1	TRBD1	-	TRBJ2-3	ASSTGQGFDTQY
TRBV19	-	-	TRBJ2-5	ASSIELDRQETQY
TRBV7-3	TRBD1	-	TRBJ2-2	ASSGTVNTGELF
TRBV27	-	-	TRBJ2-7	ASSRKGSYEQY
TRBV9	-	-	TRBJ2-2	ASSVGQLAITGELF